The rows below give T cell receptor beta chains drawn from one sample of a study of blood T cell repertoires in COVID-19. TCRdb keeps only in-frame clones here, not all; method: immunoSEQ multiplex PCR. The data contain about 150,000 clones, 60% to 85% of them seen just once; the ten biggest clones take up about 8.7%. Sequencing was carried out using peripheral blood. The receptors originated from a man over 45 with active or convalescent COVID-19. The CDR3 runs from the conserved cysteine through the conserved F or W.

V gene,CDR3 protein
TRBV15,CATSRDGGGRETQYF
TRBV10-1,CASSESTPRLAGGTPSTDTQYF
TRBV24-1,CATSDLTGGETQYF
TRBV5-1,CASSLQGTDTQYF
TRBV5-1,CASSLELTGGGYTF
TRBV24-1,CATSDPEAFEQYF
TRBV24-1,CATSGLRGGSYNEQFF
TRBV2,CASSGPGQDTEAFF
TRBV25-1,CASIDPPGAQYF
TRBV27,CASSLNIRGSSYNSPLHF
TRBV15,CATSPGGDTGELFF
TRBV5-8,CASSLGTIQETQYF
TRBV20-1,CSARDIRTQYF
TRBV10-3,CAISGGTGNQPQHF
TRBV28,CASRTGDIGNTIYF
TRBV18,CASSPFAGVGEQYF
TRBV3-1/TRBV3-2,CASSPGTALMRYGYTF
TRBV14,CASSQAEINEQYF
TRBV27,CASSIRGRGMETQYF
TRBV13,CASSSFVAGVEQYF
TRBV27,CASSLREGRQTQYF
TRBV5-5,CASSRGPGYGYTF
TRBV6-5,CASSPGSGGYTF
TRBV7-3,CASSLLAGRYNEQFF
TRBV6-5,CASSRAGVGDNEQFF
TRBV4-1,CASSLGQGAGEQYF
TRBV28,CASSPAREGWQPQHF
TRBV7-3,CASSLTSGGLTDTQYF
TRBV4-1,CASSLPLATNEKLFF
TRBV19,CASSEQGINTGELFF
TRBV9,CASSDRNTGELFF
TRBV7-9,CASSPGTGISSYEQYF
TRBV18,CASSLKGAGAEETQYF
TRBV27,CASSYQGSSNTGELFF
TRBV6-6,CASSTNEGAVGQPQHF
TRBV6-2/TRBV6-3,CASSYSRDSPSTDTQYF
TRBV9,CASSAGHLLNTGELFF
TRBV7-2,CASSLRQLDTQYF
TRBV5-1,CASSLSPDRGDTQYF
TRBV27,CASSPLRGLQETQYF
TRBV24-1,CATSDGKGGSTETQYF
TRBV27,CASSLTSGSGTDTQYF